This TCR beta chain came from a study of blood T cell repertoires in COVID-19. The CDR3 is 17 amino acids. Germline assignment: CDR1 SGHDN and CDR2 FVKESK. V was trimmed by 2 bases and J by 2 bases, leaving 18 bases between them. This table comes from immunoSEQ multiplex PCR, and its TCRdb copy is limited to in-frame clones, with some not included. The repertoire holds 210,000 or so clones, with 87% as singletons. The genes are TRBV14 and TRBJ2-5; possible D gene TRBD2, 6 bases. The source is a man aged 40-49 years with active or convalescent COVID-19. The material sequenced was peripheral blood. This CDR3 is CASSQRDPSGLQETQYF. CDR3 in DNA: TGTGCCAGCAGCCAACGAGACCCATCCGGACTACAAGAGACCCAGTACTTC.